Below, 30 T cell receptor beta chains from the same sample are listed, as sequenced in a study of T cells in pancreatic ductal adenocarcinoma. No neoadjuvant therapy was given to the selected pancreatic ductal adenocarcinoma patients before their surgery. Libraries were prepared by immunoSEQ multiplex PCR; TCRdb keeps only in-frame clonotypes and omits some of them. The table has tens of thousands of clones, over 85% seen once. The material sequenced was PBMCs. These receptors were obtained from a human donor with pancreatic ductal adenocarcinoma.

This chain links TRBV5-8 with TRBJ1-1; no firm D call. In germline, CDR1 is SGHTS, CDR2 YDEGEE. Deletions cut 4 bases from V and 1 base from J, with 20 bases between. The CDR3 runs 17 residues. CDR3 sequence (DNA): TGTGCCAGCAGCGATCCCCGTATCATCTTGGGGAACACTGAAGCTTTCTTT. Protein sequence: CASSDPRIILGNTEAFF.

This clone was detected once. The V gene is TRBV11-3, the J gene TRBJ1-1, with D tentatively TRBD1 (5 bases). Trimming left V 6 bases short and J 2 bases short, with 10 bases between. The CDR3 spans 13 residues. The germline CDR1 and CDR2 sequences are SGHNT and YENEEA. The CDR3 DNA reads as TGTGCCAGCAGAAACAGGAAAAACACTGAAGCTTTCTTT. Translating it yields CASRNRKNTEAFF.

The chain employs TRBV5-1 and TRBJ2-5; tentatively, D is TRBD2 (5 bases). The CDR3 has 16 residues. With 3 bases removed from V and 1 base from J, the gap between germline ends came to 16 bases. Per germline, CDR1 SGHRS and CDR2 YFSETQ. The CDR3 coding sequence is TGCGCCAGCAGCTCCTGGCTCCCGGGAACCCAAGAGACCCAGTACTTC. This gives the protein CASSSWLPGTQETQYF.

J is TRBJ1-2 and V is TRBV7-2; D unclear. The V end was cut by 2 bases, the J end by 2 bases, with 9 bases between. The length of the CDR3 is 14 residues. Germline V gene sequence: CDR1 SGHTA, CDR2 FQGNSA. CDR3: CASSLKGRNYGYTF. The CDR3 bases are TGTGCCAGCAGCTTAAAGGGCAGAAACTATGGCTACACCTTC.

This clone was detected only once. This chain links TRBV5-1 with TRBJ1-3; D is unclear. The CDR3 consists of 15 residues. Germline-derived CDR1 and CDR2 are SGHRS and YFSETQ. With 3 bases removed from V and 0 bases from J, the gap between germline ends came to 10 bases. The CDR3 DNA follows: TGCGCCAGCAGCTCCGACATCGCCTCTGGAAACACCATATATTTT. Its translation: CASSSDIASGNTIYF.

The rearrangement links TRBV7-9 to TRBJ2-7; D might be TRBD1 (5 bases). The V end lost 3 bases, the J end lost 6 bases, and 9 bases lay between the germline ends. CDR3 size: 12 residues. Germline CDR1 reads SEHNR; CDR2 reads FQNEAQ (reference sequence). DNA for the CDR3: TGTGCCAGCAGCTTGCCCCAGGGCGAGCAGTACTTC. Protein product: CASSLPQGEQYF.

The V gene is TRBV7-2, the J gene TRBJ1-2; a possible D gene is TRBD1 (5 bases). Between the trimmed V and J ends, which lost 0 bases and 8 bases, there was a span of 13 bases. The CDR3 has 14 residues. In germline, CDR1 is SGHTA, CDR2 FQGNSA. CDR3 sequence (DNA): TGTGCCAGCAGCTTAGCACGGACGGGGCTCGGCTACACCTTC. It is translated as CASSLARTGLGYTF.

This chain uses TRBV6-5 with TRBJ1-6, with a possible D match to TRBD1 (5 bases). Looked up from germline, CDR1 is MNHEY and CDR2 is SVGAGI. CDR3 length equals 16 residues. V was cut by 0 bases and J by 6 bases, with 12 bases left in between. CDR3 loop: CASSYSTGRPNSPLHF. The CDR3 DNA follows: TGTGCCAGCAGTTACTCGACGGGGCGACCTAATTCACCCCTCCACTTT.

The CDR3 reads CASSESLAGGKCYYEQYF. In DNA, the CDR3 is TGTGCCAGCAGTGAATCGCTAGCGGGAGGGAAGTGTTACTACGAGCAGTACTTC. V usage is TRBV6-4 and J usage is TRBJ2-7; TRBD2 agrees at 12 bases. CDR3 length: 18 residues. Germline V gene data show CDR1 as MRHNA and CDR2 as SNTAGT. Trimming cost V 3 bases and J 3 bases; bases outside gene matches: 12.

This clone was seen only once. The rearrangement joins TRBV7-2 to TRBJ2-1; D is perhaps TRBD2 (5 bases). CDR3 size: 12 residues. CDR1 is SGHTA, CDR2 FQGNSA, per germline. The germline V and J ends were trimmed by 6 bases and 8 bases, with 11 bases remaining between them. The CDR3 is CASRLAGYEQFF. Here the CDR3 DNA reads TGTGCCAGCAGGCTAGCTGGCTATGAGCAGTTCTTC.

The V and J genes are TRBV9 and TRBJ1-1; D call uncertain. CDR1 is SGDLS, CDR2 YYNGEE, per germline. The CDR3 has 17 residues. V dropped 4 bases and J dropped 2 bases, with 21 bases sitting between them. CDR3 DNA sequence: TGTGCCAGCAGCCTATCAACTTCGATCGGGTCCAACACTGAAGCTTTCTTT. It specifies CASSLSTSIGSNTEAFF.

This clone was observed a handful of times. The rearrangement links TRBV2 to TRBJ2-7, with D perhaps TRBD1 (5 bases). Germline V lookup: CDR1 SNHLY, CDR2 FYNNEI. The V and J ends lost 6 bases and 4 bases respectively, with 7 bases between them. The CDR3 has 11 residues. CDR3 in DNA: TGTGCCAGCAGGCAGGGTTACGAGCAGTACTTC. Amino acids: CASRQGYEQYF.

The CDR3 region has the DNA TGTGCCAGCAGCTTGGGGACTAGCGGGGTCTACAATGAGCAGTTCTTC. It yields the protein CASSLGTSGVYNEQFF. The chain links TRBV5-4 to TRBJ2-1, with 12 bases matching TRBD2. This CDR3 spans 16 amino acids. Unmatched junction bases numbered 1, after V lost 0 bases and J lost 3 bases. Germline CDR1 is SGHNT and CDR2 is YYREEE (reference sequence).

The chain links TRBV7-3 to TRBJ1-2; TRBD1 might be the D (6 bases). Germline values: CDR1 SGHTA, CDR2 FQGTGA. The CDR3 runs to 12 residues. Trimming cost V 6 bases and J 7 bases, with 12 bases left between them. CDR3 in DNA: TGTGCCAGCAGACGCGACAGGTCTGGCTACACCTTC. It codes for CASRRDRSGYTF.

The rearrangement joins TRBV30 to TRBJ2-1; unclear D gene. The CDR3 length is 11 residues. V lost 0 bases and J 9 bases, leaving 6 bases between the germline ends. CDR1 and CDR2 from the germline V gene are GTSNPN and SVGIG (reference sequence). The CDR3 region is CAWSVLGEQFF. The CDR3 coding sequence is TGTGCCTGGAGTGTACTGGGTGAGCAGTTCTTC.

V and J are TRBV7-2 and TRBJ2-7; D ambiguous. Trimming cost V 2 bases and J 7 bases, with 9 bases left between them. From germline, CDR1 is SGHTA and CDR2 FQGNSA. The CDR3 length is 12 residues. This CDR3 is CASSLSRREQYF. The CDR3, as DNA: TGTGCCAGCAGCTTATCCCGCCGGGAGCAGTACTTC.

The V and J genes are TRBV28 and TRBJ1-4; no clear D gene. The germline V gene has CDR1 MDHEN and CDR2 SYDVKM. The V end lost 5 bases, the J end lost 4 bases, and 5 bases lay between the germline ends. The CDR3 covers 12 residues. The CDR3 is CASSTSNEKLFF. In DNA form, the CDR3 reads TGTGCCAGCAGTACTAGTAATGAAAAACTGTTTTTT.

The chain couples TRBV28 to TRBJ2-1, with D maybe TRBD1 (8 bases). From germline, CDR1 is MDHEN and CDR2 SYDVKM. V was cut by 2 bases and J by 4 bases, with 18 bases left in between. CDR3 size: 17 residues. CDR3 amino acids: CASSLPGQGGSYNEQFF. CDR3 DNA: TGTGCCAGCAGTTTACCAGGACAGGGAGGGTCTTACAATGAGCAGTTCTTC.

The chain couples TRBV7-9 to TRBJ2-1; no firm D call. Germline loops: CDR1 SEHNR, CDR2 FQNEAQ (reference sequence). The CDR3 loop spans 11 amino acids. The V end was cut by 7 bases, the J end by 7 bases, with 8 bases between. As DNA, the CDR3 is TGTGCCAGCATGGTTCCGAATGAGCAGTTCTTC. Amino acid sequence: CASMVPNEQFF.

The V gene is TRBV4-1, the J gene TRBJ2-7; no firm D call. The germline V and J ends were trimmed by 4 bases and 2 bases, with 9 bases remaining between them. This CDR3 comprises 13 residues. Germline CDR1 MGHRA, CDR2 YSYEKL. This CDR3 reads CASSPRVAYEQYF. In DNA, the CDR3 is TGCGCCAGCAGCCCTCGTGTCGCCTACGAGCAGTACTTC.

The chain links TRBV6-1 to TRBJ2-7; the match to TRBD2 covers 8 bases. V trimming: 0 bases; J trimming: 5 bases; junction bases outside the gene matches: 6. Per the germline V gene, CDR1 is MNHNS and CDR2 is SASEGT. There are 15 residues in the CDR3. The CDR3 nucleotides read TGTGCCAGCAGTGAAGCCATTAGCGGGACCGACGAGCAGTACTTC. It codes for CASSEAISGTDEQYF.

The gene calls are TRBV5-4 and TRBJ1-2; no definite D call. Trimming stripped 6 bases from V and 8 bases from J, with 11 bases between. This CDR3 has 11 residues. Germline V lookup: CDR1 SGHNT, CDR2 YYREEE (reference sequence). CDR3 nucleotides: TGTGCCAGCAAGGCCTCCGGGGGCTACACCTTC. Protein: CASKASGGYTF. Full variable domain (rest looked up from reference TRBV5-4 and TRBJ1-2): ETGVTQSPTHLIKTRGQQVTLRCSSQSGHNTVSWYQQALGQGPQFIFQYYREEENGRGNFPPRFSGLQFPNYSSELNVNALELDDSALYLCASKASGGYTFGSGTRLTVV.

The chain recombines TRBV6-1 with TRBJ2-7; D remains ambiguous. The germline V gene has CDR1 MNHNS and CDR2 SASEGT. This CDR3 is 13 amino acids long. Deletions cut 2 bases from V and 2 bases from J, with 7 bases between. CDR3 coding DNA: TGTGCCAGCAGTGAATACAGAGCCTACGAGCAGTACTTC. Encoded protein: CASSEYRAYEQYF.

The chain uses TRBV20-1 and TRBJ2-2; D remains ambiguous. The germline V and J ends were trimmed by 2 bases and 6 bases, with 4 bases remaining between them. Germline values: CDR1 DFQATT, CDR2 SNEGSKA (reference sequence). This CDR3 comprises 11 residues. In nucleotides, the CDR3 is TGCAGTGCTAGACGGCCCGGGGAGCTGTTTTTT. This sequence encodes CSARRPGELFF.

The rearrangement joins TRBV7-6 to TRBJ1-3, with D tentatively TRBD1 (5 bases). V was shortened by 0 bases and J by 2 bases, with 11 bases between the two germline ends. Looked up from germline, CDR1 is SGHVS and CDR2 is FNYEAQ. The CDR3 extends over 16 amino acids. The CDR3 DNA follows: TGTGCCAGCAGCTTAGCGGCCAGGGCTACTGGAAACACCATATATTTT. Its protein product is CASSLAARATGNTIYF.

The chain has TRBV4-2 and TRBJ2-3; D could derive from TRBD1 or TRBD2 (5 bases each). V lost 4 bases to trimming and J lost 3 bases, with 11 bases between them. Germline CDR1 reads LGHNA; CDR2 reads YNFKEQ. This CDR3 comprises 14 residues. In DNA form, the CDR3 reads TGTGCCAGCAGCCTTAGAGGGGAGACAGATACGCAGTATTTT. It is translated as CASSLRGETDTQYF.

The chain is built from TRBV18 and TRBJ1-3; D unclear. Germline V gives CDR1 KGHSH, CDR2 LQKENI. This CDR3 has 16 residues. The ends were cut back, 2 bases at V and 0 bases at J, with 11 bases in the middle. CDR3 DNA: TGTGCCAGCTCACCAGCGCCGTTCAGCTCTGGAAACACCATATATTTT. Its translation: CASSPAPFSSGNTIYF.

The chain employs TRBV7-9 and TRBJ1-3; TRBD1 might be the D (5 bases). Germline CDR1 reads SEHNR; CDR2 reads FQNEAQ (reference sequence). The CDR3 runs 15 residues. With 2 bases removed from V and 4 bases from J, the gap between germline ends came to 12 bases. Written as DNA, the CDR3 is TGTGCCAGCAGCTTAATAGGGGAATTCGGAAACACCATATATTTT. It is translated as CASSLIGEFGNTIYF.

The chain recombines TRBV7-6 with TRBJ2-6; 7 bases match TRBD1. CDR1 and CDR2 (germline): SGHVS, FNYEAQ. Losses at the gene ends were 0 bases for V and 2 bases for J; bases not matched to a gene: 4. The CDR3 runs to 17 residues. Written as DNA, the CDR3 is TGTGCCAGCAGCTTAGCGCTAACAGGGGCTGGGGCCAACGTCCTGACTTTC. Its translation: CASSLALTGAGANVLTF.

This clone was counted only a few times. The chain has TRBV6-6 and TRBJ2-1; D is unclear. CDR3 length: 15 residues. The V gene's germline CDR1 is MNHNY and CDR2 SVGAGI (reference sequence). V shed 6 bases and J shed 0 bases, with 12 bases lying between them. The CDR3 nucleotides are TGTGCCAGCAGGAAGTGGGATGGCTCCTACAATGAGCAGTTCTTC. Protein sequence: CASRKWDGSYNEQFF.